Sequencing of this T cell receptor beta chain was carried out in a study of blood T cell repertoires in COVID-19. This clone was counted once. Here immunoSEQ multiplex PCR was the method, and the copy in TCRdb shows in-frame clones only, minus some. The sample contains roughly 26,000 clones, over 85% of which appear only once. The sample was peripheral blood. The receptor was isolated from a human donor with active COVID-19. The donor label of this sample is uncertain.

CDR3 in amino acids: CASRYSGVNEQFF. The DNA of the CDR3 is TGCGCCAGCAGGTATAGCGGAGTCAATGAGCAGTTCTTC. The chain combines TRBV5-1 with TRBJ2-1; tentatively, D is TRBD2 (6 bases). Between the trimmed V and J ends, which lost 5 bases and 6 bases, there was a span of 12 bases. Germline V gives CDR1 SGHRS, CDR2 YFSETQ. The CDR3 runs 13 residues.